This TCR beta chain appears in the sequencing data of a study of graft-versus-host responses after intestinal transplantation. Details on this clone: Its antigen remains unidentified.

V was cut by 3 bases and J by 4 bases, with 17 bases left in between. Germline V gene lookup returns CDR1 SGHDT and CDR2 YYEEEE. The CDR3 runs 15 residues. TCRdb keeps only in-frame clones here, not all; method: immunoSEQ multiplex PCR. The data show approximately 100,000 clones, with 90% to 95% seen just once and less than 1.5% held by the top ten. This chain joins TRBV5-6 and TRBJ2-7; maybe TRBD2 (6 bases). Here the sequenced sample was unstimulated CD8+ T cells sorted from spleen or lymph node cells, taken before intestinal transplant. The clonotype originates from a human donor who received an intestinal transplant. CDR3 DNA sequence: TGTGCCAGCAGCTCCCTGGACAAGGGGACTTACGAGCAGTACTTC. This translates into CASSSLDKGTYEQYF.